The present entry profiles one TCR beta chain with its context. Its specificity is unknown. Being one base from a much bigger clone, this may be a read error. Breast cancer patients provided tissue from their axillary draining lymph nodes. The sample comes from a study of breast tumors, draining lymph nodes, adjacent tissues. TCRdb re-called the multiplex PCR reads through MiXCR, storing one row per CDR3 protein. The data contain about 180,000 distinct CDR3 sequences, approximately 30% of them singletons. Overall study findings and caveats: Data fit most tumor T cells coming from lymph node, expanding in tumor. Tumors had less TCR diversity than lymph nodes, more than nontumor tissue.

The CDR3 totals 13 residues. With 0 bases removed from V and 10 bases from J, the gap between germline ends came to 15 bases. Germline lookup yields CDR1 DFQATT and CDR2 SNEGSKA (reference sequence). This chain links TRBV20-1 with TRBJ1-2; weak D call: TRBD1 (5 bases). The sequence was collected from a female donor with breast cancer. Some clones in this sample may be carry-over from other donors' samples. The material sequenced was axillary lymph node tissue. The CDR3 sequence is CSARDRGKLAYTF. The CDR3 DNA sequence: TGCAGTGCTAGAGATCGGGGGAAGCTTGCCTACACCTTC.